The TCR beta chain described here comes from a study of T-cell reconstitution after alpha-beta-depleted transplantation in children. In this sample, this clonotype turned up many times. Its antigen is unknown. During its preparation, the TCRbeta library received unique molecular identifiers. A single record per CDR3 protein comes from TCRdb applying MiXCR to the PCR reads. The table lists roughly 790,000 distinct CDR3 sequences, 16% of them singletons, with approximately 5% in the top ten. The CDR3 length is 19 residues. Overall study results and limits: Expanded clones from the graft, numbering several hundred, reportedly supplied alpha-beta T cells about two months after transplant. Certain patients had high TCRbeta diversity at day 60, and it came from recipient T cells and thymic progenitors that survived.

The input for sequencing was PBMCs, mostly from graft donor cells, taken 360 days after TCRalphabeta/CD19-depleted stem cell transplant. This TCR came from a male patient under 18 who had a stem cell transplant for acute lymphoblastic leukemia, so the T cells may come from the graft donor. This sequence joins TRBV21-1 and TRBJ2-5; the listed D gene, TRBD1, was not tested against the DNA. TRBV21-1 is given as a pseudogene. CDR3 protein: CASSKLALKQGAPQETQYF. The CDR3 DNA reads as TGTGCCAGCAGCAAATTGGCCCTAAAACAGGGAGCCCCACAAGAGACCCAGTACTTC.